This is a list of T cell receptor beta chains from one sample in a study of CXCR3-negative and CXCR3-positive naive CD8 T cells. TCRdb reprocessed the 5' RACE reads, with one entry per CDR3 protein and no DNA. This sample's table reports 5,500 to 6,000 distinct CDR3 sequences. The sequencing sample was made of naive CXCR3- CD8+ T cells from blood. All receptors derive from a human donor in good health. Some clones in this sample may be carry-over from other donors' samples. Both conserved end residues are part of each CDR3. Size is stated for part of the rows, as once, few or many counts, or as a class when the clone is expanded.

CDR3,size,J,V
CASSGGQGTNTEAFF,medium-sized,TRBJ1-1,TRBV9
CASSDTLLGYNEQFF,.,TRBJ2-1,TRBV9
CASSQPQGFYGYTF,.,TRBJ1-2,TRBV19
CASSSSYEQYF,medium-sized,TRBJ2-7,TRBV5-1
CASSGLGTENENLFF,.,TRBJ1-4,TRBV9
CASSTRDRGVMETQYF,.,TRBJ2-5,TRBV11-3
CASSPDYGYTF,.,TRBJ1-2,TRBV2
CSGRGEGNGYTF,.,TRBJ1-2,TRBV29-1
CASRAGNEKLFF,.,TRBJ1-4,TRBV5-1
CSVATDSNQPQHF,.,TRBJ1-5,TRBV29-1
CASRTGWTGTTNEKLFF,medium-sized,TRBJ1-4,TRBV21-1
CSAQDENTEAFF,medium-sized,TRBJ1-1,TRBV20-1
CASSFRGTGASTNEKLFF,medium-sized,TRBJ1-4,TRBV7-2
CASSGEPGETQYF,.,TRBJ2-5,TRBV5-6
CASSQGGNTEAFF,.,TRBJ1-1,TRBV7-9
CSAAKTRQGLDTQYF,.,TRBJ2-3,TRBV20-1
CSAEQPPTTSGRWETQYF,medium-sized,TRBJ2-5,TRBV20-1
CSVEASGSSYNEQFF,medium-sized,TRBJ2-1,TRBV29-1
CASSLVEKNTEAFF,.,TRBJ1-1,TRBV5-1
CASSIRLAGDTQYF,medium-sized,TRBJ2-3,TRBV19
CASSYPTSRTALSTDTQYF,.,TRBJ2-3,TRBV6-2/TRBV6-3
CASSYSGTSGNTGELFF,medium-sized,TRBJ2-2,TRBV6-5
CASSYPLGQGTSTDTQYF,medium-sized,TRBJ2-3,TRBV6-6
CASNPWTDQETQYF,medium-sized,TRBJ2-5,TRBV5-1
CASTDGPTGYQETQYF,medium-sized,TRBJ2-5,TRBV7-9
CASSSSSGTSGSIYEQYF,.,TRBJ2-7,TRBV11-2
CASSLAAGHELQDF,medium-sized,TRBJ2-7,TRBV7-2
CSVEDGPNEQYF,medium-sized,TRBJ2-7,TRBV29-1
CASSLNSLGDEQFF,.,TRBJ2-1,TRBV7-3
CASSSGVSDMQYF,.,TRBJ2-3,TRBV7-2
CASNSGTEAFF,.,TRBJ1-1,TRBV12-3/TRBV12-4
CASSLVGGGDTQYF,.,TRBJ2-3,TRBV7-3
CASSAPTSANTGELFF,medium-sized,TRBJ2-2,TRBV9
CSVEPGRGTDTQYF,.,TRBJ2-3,TRBV29-1
CSARGPGLASYEQYF,medium-sized,TRBJ2-7,TRBV20-1
CASSLADDTQYF,.,TRBJ2-3,TRBV5-4
CSAPHGAGYTDTQYF,.,TRBJ2-3,TRBV20-1
CASSYDGGTSGEQFF,.,TRBJ2-1,TRBV7-6
CSGGLAGEGETQYF,medium-sized,TRBJ2-5,TRBV29-1
CASSPQMNTEAFF,.,TRBJ1-1,TRBV9
CASSTYPGQEEAFF,medium-sized,TRBJ1-1,TRBV6-5
CASSSRGDGGAVNEQFF,medium-sized,TRBJ2-1,TRBV5-1
CASSLAGQIYEQYF,.,TRBJ2-7,TRBV7-9
CSVERDQPYEQYF,.,TRBJ2-7,TRBV29-1
CASSGDRFYNEQFF,.,TRBJ2-1,TRBV12-3/TRBV12-4
CASRVTGNTEAFF,medium-sized,TRBJ1-1,TRBV6-2/TRBV6-3
CASSREADFPYEQYF,medium-sized,TRBJ2-7,TRBV3-1